This T cell receptor (beta chain) was identified in a study of OX40 agonist ivuxolimab in advanced cancers. Turning to the study itself: Hepatocellular carcinoma, melanoma, renal cell or head and neck cancer was diagnosed in the dose-escalation patients. Prior anti-PD-1, anti-PD-L1 or anti-CTLA-4 therapy was allowed; 35% to 40% had some.

Excluded were patients having autoimmune disease history or systemic immunosuppression. TCRdb's table, derived via immunoSEQ multiplex PCR, lists solely in-frame clones and lacks some. The repertoire holds approximately 98,000 clones, with approximately 90% as singletons. Findings and limits, study-wide: Some of the nonresponding patients also showed low levels of normalized T-cell clonal expansion.

Points on this clone: The antigen is unknown.

V lost 3 bases and J 2 bases, leaving 13 bases between the germline ends. Per germline, CDR1 SGHAT and CDR2 FQNNGV. The length of the CDR3 is 15 residues. Here the sequenced sample was CD4+ or CD8+ T cells sorted from blood, taken in a trial of the OX40 agonist ivuxolimab. J is TRBJ2-5 and V is TRBV11-2; tentatively, D is TRBD2 (5 bases). This TCR was recovered from an adult with an advanced solid tumor such as melanoma, head and neck, liver or kidney cancer. CDR3 in DNA: TGTGCCAGCAGCTTTCACCTAGCTACACAAGAGACCCAGTACTTC. It encodes CASSFHLATQETQYF.